This T cell receptor (beta chain) was recorded in a study of PD-1 blockade in classical Hodgkin lymphoma. Time point given: cycle 4 day 1 (C4D1), after more than five weeks of nivolumab. In every patient, relapse followed autologous stem cell transplantation, while exposure to brentuximab vedotin differed. Libraries were prepared by immunoSEQ multiplex PCR; TCRdb keeps only in-frame clonotypes and omits some of them. The table has tens of thousands of clones, around 79% seen once. This TCR was sampled from a human donor with classical Hodgkin lymphoma. Material: peripheral blood mononuclear cells (PBMCs), obtained before the fourth cycle of nivolumab.

In nucleotides, the CDR3 is TGCGCCAGCAGCTTGGAGGGGGTGGGCTCCTACGAGCAGTACTTC. Translation: CASSLEGVGSYEQYF. The V call is TRBV5-1, the J call TRBJ2-7, with D tentatively TRBD1 (6 bases). The germline gives CDR1 SGHRS, CDR2 YFSETQ. Trimming cost V 0 bases and J 0 bases, with 10 bases left between them. The CDR3 totals 15 residues.